This T cell receptor (beta chain) was captured in a study of cytomegalovirus exposure and HLA in healthy donors (dated by TCRdb to 2016 to 2017). Broadly, across the study: According to an earlier analysis of a few hundred of the donors, about 170 million T cells yielded 117 million unique TCR beta sequences and around 280 Gb of sequence data. Donor age, sex, ethnicity and CMV serostatus were compiled alongside the repertoire data. Among several hundred genotyped donors of the cohort, an average of around 220,000 unique TCR beta nucleotide sequences was sequenced per donor, of which 15% to 20% were non-productive. In an earlier analysis of a few hundred of the donors, high-throughput TCR beta sequencing was used to judge whether each TCR beta V gene segment behaved as functional or pseudogenic. The study combined high-throughput TCR immunosequencing, statistical association of individual TCRs with disease status, and machine learning to predict cytomegalovirus infection status. Roughly 5 DR-DQ haplotypes were treated as single units for association and clustering because of strong linkage in the cohort. The T cell repertoires of 670 or so subjects were profiled by immunosequencing and related to cytomegalovirus serostatus. The number of donors typed differed by locus, with roughly 620-630 for A, B, C, DRB1 and DQB1, about 500 for DQA1, about 610 for DPA1, and some 470 for DPB1. Roughly 300 gigabases of sequencing data and approximately 93 million unique TCR sequences were included in an early release covering 550 to 800 HLA-typed donors. Every repertoire in the discovery cohort had been generated on one and the same sequencing platform. Among the roughly 390 genotyped donors, around 79% belonged to the genetic ancestry cluster associated with self-reported Caucasian donors. Both class I and class II loci were covered by HLA typing, at four-digit resolution. A later genetic analysis used genome-wide SNP genotypes for about 60% of the roughly 700 donors, treating that subset as a discovery cohort. The study aimed to test whether cataloging public T cell receptors could reveal signatures of past pathogen exposure. Rather than using new phenotypic data, the later analysis identified candidate immune exposures from TCR beta sequences and from how often those sequences occurred across donors. Besides the first cohort of roughly 660 subjects, a separate validation cohort made up of roughly 120 different subjects was used. In a later analysis, previously published TCR beta repertoires from 666 donors were re-analyzed and high-resolution HLA genotyping was added so that TCR occurrence patterns could be studied. The full study reports these points: Most CMV-associated TCR beta chains appeared to be HLA-restricted in a later analysis, and the HLA associations seemed to be driven largely by CMV exposure. According to a later genetic analysis, donors in an Asian-associated ancestry cluster had fewer N-insertions in productive TCRs than the approximately 700-donor mean. In a later analysis, the rate of TCR association differed among HLA loci, with DRB1 alleles having the most associated TCRs and HLA-C alleles having the fewest. A few of the identified cytomegalovirus-associated TCR beta chains were confirmed in vitro to be specific for cytomegalovirus antigens. An earlier analysis of around 600 of the donors showed that most TCR beta V segments appeared in productive rearrangements either about 90% or about 30% of the time, which broadly matched IMGT annotations. Only TCR beta chains were sequenced in this cohort, and the absence of alpha or paired-chain data limited detectable features. Because HLA typing was missing for some donors at each locus, association tests included only the typed subset. For the cohort, immune exposure information was limited to CMV serostatus. At a false discovery rate of 0.05, a later analysis linked 15,000 to 20,000 TCR beta sequences to specific HLA alleles. Strong co-occurrence of HLA alleles, especially DR and DQ, made assigning TCR associations to individual alleles difficult. A later analysis found that HLA-associated TCR beta chains were more clonally expanded and had lower generation probabilities than equally common non-associated chains. The classifier was reported to diagnose cytomegalovirus status with high specificity and sensitivity in both the original cohort and the validation cohort. A cluster of highly shared sequence variants was judged likely to represent a technical artifact of the sequencing pipeline. While some public TCRs were present in many individuals, most TCR sequences turned up only very rarely across donors. A further reported finding was that TCR beta sequences accurately predicted the HLA-A and HLA-B alleles for most subjects in the first cohort. The 87-base-pair reads could not distinguish some IMGT-functional V segments, including TRBV6-2 and TRBV6-3, so those segments were excluded. According to a later analysis, parvovirus B19, influenza, CMV and Epstein-Barr virus appeared linked to several top co-occurrence clusters. In the study, around 150 TCR beta chains were listed as associated with cytomegalovirus. V-gene and J-gene trimming of TCR beta chains was associated with a missense DCLRE1C variant in a later genetic analysis, and the association was replicated in an independent cohort. Over 15 rarely observed V segments, including chromosome 9 orphons, were excluded from the earlier analysis of several hundred of the donors because counts were too low. Sequencing depth was assumed to be roughly uniform across donors in the presence/absence analyses, though that assumption may not hold. Correlated functional status among segregating V segments might reflect linkage disequilibrium, but an unknown experimental factor could not be ruled out. According to the authors, the approach could potentially be generalized to other disease states and immunological phenotypes.

Library construction relied on the immunoSEQ multiplex PCR assay. For the multiplex PCR, a mixture combining 60 forward primers for TCR Vbeta segments and 13 reverse primers for TCR Jbeta segments was used. The CDR3 region of rearranged TCR beta genes was amplified from genomic DNA by a multiplex PCR assay. On the Illumina HiSeq System, the amplified TCR beta libraries were sequenced as 87-base-pair reads. In the source study's methods: A later analysis counted about 82 million unique TCR beta chains across the 550 to 700 repertoires, and approximately 11 million of these chains were shared by at least two donors. A nearest-neighbor algorithm error-corrected the raw reads and collapsed the reads into unique sequences, merging closely related sequences to remove PCR and sequencing errors. Alignment of CDR3 sequences to IMGT reference sequences was used to assign V, D and J gene segments. For a sequence to be retained, at least a six-nucleotide match to both a V gene segment and a J gene segment was required. A rearrangement was called productive if the CDR3 had no stop codons and remained in frame with V and J, and every other rearrangement was called non-productive. CDR3 was defined according to IMGT convention as the region running from the second conserved V-encoded cysteine to the conserved J-encoded phenylalanine. The earlier analysis of 587 of the donors excluded sequences that lacked an unambiguous match to a single V gene segment. An earlier analysis of a few hundred of the donors called V segments functional above 56.7% productive rearrangements and segregating when the between-donor standard deviation exceeded 5%. A statistical classification framework was built for diagnosing cytomegalovirus status from the catalog of TCR beta chain sequences. V and J gene assignment, in a later analysis, came from comparing TCR nucleotide sequences with IMGT/GENE-DB human TR gene sequences. In a later analysis, CDR3 sequences and most-parsimonious VDJ recombination scenarios were assigned using the TCRdist pipeline. A later analysis defined each TCR beta chain by its CDR3 amino acid sequence plus V-gene family, and excluded reads lacking a unique V-gene family. As a way to deal with suspected cross-contamination and a sequencing artifact, a later analysis dropped 592 nucleotide sequences that were highly shared and had low generation probability. A later analysis calculated a clonal expansion index for each public chain from normalized within-repertoire ranks of inferred template counts. Generation probabilities in a later analysis came from a VDJ recombination model fitted to out-of-frame rearrangements, and those results were checked against IGoR. Hypergeometric tests were used in a later analysis to score TCR-TCR, TCR-HLA and TCR-CMV co-occurrence, with a repertoire-size bias correction applied to the TCR pairs. In a later analysis, false discovery rates were estimated by permuting HLA or CMV assignments 20 times. In a later analysis, co-occurring TCRs were grouped with DBSCAN, and TCRdist sequence similarity was added when clustering was performed within HLA-allele-positive subsets. Repertoires with fewer than 30,000 or more than 120,000 public chains were left out of co-occurrence clustering, as were five repertoires with anomalous nucleotide sharing. TCRdb's version of the immuneACCESS table is confined to in-frame rearrangements and falls short of the full clone set. An unresolved V gene accounts for under half of the shortfall where checked; the remainder is of unknown origin. V and J calls and clone size follow that table, whereas D and trimming were derived from the DNA. For this sample there are roughly 160,000 clones; about four fifths appear just once. The top ten clones comprise 8.5% of the sample.

V gives up 6 bases and J gives up 2 bases, and the segment between their germline ends measures 11 bases. The CDR3 has 14 amino acids, counting the end cysteine and phenylalanine. CDR3 DNA only is kept here, 42 bases in frame from base 1. CDR1 is given as MDHEN and CDR2 as SYDVKM, both from the germline V gene. The cohort was made up of hundreds of healthy bone marrow donors. At the time of sampling, every cohort member was nominally healthy, though immune exposures that went unrecorded were likely present. The donor tested CMV seropositive and was one of the 289 seropositive cohort members. Every donor gave a peripheral blood sample, and the peripheral blood mononuclear cells from that sample were used for TCR beta sequencing. The Qiagen DNeasy Blood Extraction Kit was used to extract genomic DNA from the blood cell samples. On this clone itself: Its antigen specificity is not known. No base quality values were provided; no much bigger clone lies one nucleotide off.

The V and J segments used are TRBV28 and TRBJ1-3; the D region possibly corresponds to TRBD1 (5 bases align). The receptor's source is a male donor in good health and CMV-seropositive. Sequenced: PBMCs. The DNA sequence reads TGTGCCAGCAGCCCCGGACATGCTGGAAACACCATATATTTT. This is translated as CASSPGHAGNTIYF.